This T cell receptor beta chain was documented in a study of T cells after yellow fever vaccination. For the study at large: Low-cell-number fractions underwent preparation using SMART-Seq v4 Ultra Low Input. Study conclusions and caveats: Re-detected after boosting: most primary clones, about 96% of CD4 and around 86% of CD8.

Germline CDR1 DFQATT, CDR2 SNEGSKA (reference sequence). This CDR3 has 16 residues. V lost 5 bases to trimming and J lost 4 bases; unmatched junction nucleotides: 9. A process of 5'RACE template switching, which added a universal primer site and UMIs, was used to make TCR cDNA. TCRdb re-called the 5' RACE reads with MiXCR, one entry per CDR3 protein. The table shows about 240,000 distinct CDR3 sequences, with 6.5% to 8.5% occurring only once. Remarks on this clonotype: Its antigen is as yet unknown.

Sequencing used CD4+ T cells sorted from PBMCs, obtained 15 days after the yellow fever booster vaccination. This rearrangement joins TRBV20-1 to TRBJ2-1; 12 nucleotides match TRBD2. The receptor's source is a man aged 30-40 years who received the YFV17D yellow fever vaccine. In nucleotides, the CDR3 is TGCAGTGCTGTAGATCGGACTAGCGGGGCTTACAATGAGCAGTTCTTC. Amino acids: CSAVDRTSGAYNEQFF.